A single sample is the source of the 22 T cell receptor beta chains below, sequenced in a study of blood T cells in healthy people across ages. Next came a second PCR, run for about 6 to 12 cycles, which used a sample-barcoded 5' primer along with a J-beta primer mix. TCRdb analysed the 5' RACE reads with MiXCR anew, one entry per CDR3 protein. Among over 450,000 distinct CDR3 sequences, about 24% were seen once, and the ten largest hold less than 9%. This sample also appeared in a second study, on T cells of mothers and their children.

The sample was blood. These receptors were taken from a boy between 10 and 17 years old in good health.

The chain combines TRBV3-1 with TRBJ2-7; D tentatively reads TRBD1 or TRBD2 (5 bases each). The CDR3 sequence is 15 residues long. V was shortened by 4 bases and J by 3 bases, with 16 bases between the two germline ends. Germline-derived CDR1 and CDR2 are LGHDT and YNNKEL (reference sequence). The CDR3 nucleotides are TGTGCCAGCAGCCTGGGTCCGGGACCAAGCTACGAGCAGTACGTC. This translates into CASSLGPGPSYEQYV.

The CDR3 sequence: CASSLGTGGDSPLHF. In DNA form, the CDR3 reads TGTGCCAGCAGCTTAGGTACAGGGGGGGATTCACCCCTCCACTTT. The V gene is TRBV7-2, the J gene TRBJ1-6, with 8 positions matching TRBD1. Per the germline V gene, CDR1 is SGHTA and CDR2 is FQGNSA. CDR3 length: 15 amino acids. Trimming cost V 1 base and J 8 bases; bases outside gene matches: 4.

CDR3 loop: CASRPNQRRGDTQYF. The DNA of the CDR3 is TGTGCCAGCAGACCAAACCAACGCAGGGGAGATACGCAGTATTTT. The rearrangement links TRBV7-8 to TRBJ2-3, with D maybe TRBD1 (6 bases). This CDR3 comprises 15 residues. Germline V gene data show CDR1 as SGHVS and CDR2 as FQNEAQ. Trimming shortened V by 6 bases and J by 5 bases, and 18 bases separated the two germline ends.

This rearrangement joins TRBV28 to TRBJ2-7; 10 bases agree with TRBD2. The end of the DNA aligns better with TRBJ2-1, so the J call may be wrong. This CDR3 contains 14 residues. Per germline, CDR1 MDHEN and CDR2 SYDVKM. The CDR3 sequence is CASSLTSGAYEQFF. CDR3 in DNA: TGTGCCAGCAGTTTAACTAGCGGGGCCTATGAGCAGTTCTTC.

This clonotype occurred many times. The chain links TRBV25-1 to TRBJ2-7, with 9 bases identical to TRBD1. CDR3 length equals 15 residues. Germline CDR1 reads MGHDK; CDR2 reads SYGVNS. V gave up 2 bases and J gave up 2 bases; unmatched junction bases: 4. The CDR3: CASSERTGAPYEQYF. The CDR3 DNA is TGTGCCAGCAGTGAACGGACAGGGGCTCCCTACGAGCAGTACTTC.

This clonotype was detected a few times. J is TRBJ2-5 and V is TRBV28; 11 bases agree with TRBD1. The J call is doubtful: the DNA matches TRBJ2-7 better. Germline CDR1 and CDR2: MDHEN and SYDVKM. The CDR3 totals 14 residues. This CDR3 reads CASRSGTGGYEQYF. In DNA, the CDR3 is TGTGCCAGCAGGTCCGGGACAGGGGGATACGAGCAGTACTTC.

The V call is TRBV29-1, the J call TRBJ1-1; D uncertain. Per germline, CDR1 SQVTM and CDR2 ANQGSEA. The CDR3 is 14 amino acids. The V end lost 5 bases, the J end lost 4 bases, and 17 bases lay between the germline ends. The CDR3 sequence: CSVNWVDVGTEAFF. As DNA, the CDR3 is TGCAGCGTTAACTGGGTGGATGTGGGCACTGAAGCTTTCTTT.

The rearrangement joins TRBV4-3 to TRBJ2-7; D not resolved. The germline V gene encodes CDR1 LGHNA and CDR2 YSLEER. V shed 1 base and J shed 4 bases, with 14 bases lying between them. This CDR3 has 15 amino acids. CDR3 residues: CASSQGKERWYEQYF. In DNA form, the CDR3 reads TGCGCCAGCAGCCAAGGAAAAGAACGGTGGTACGAGCAGTACTTC.

The chain couples TRBV4-3 to TRBJ2-7; 7 nucleotides line up with TRBD1. Losses at the gene ends were 5 bases for V and 4 bases for J; bases not matched to a gene: 11. The V gene's germline CDR1 is LGHNA and CDR2 YSLEER. There are 15 residues in the CDR3. The CDR3 region is CASSFRQGSRYEQYF. CDR3 bases: TGCGCCAGCAGCTTCCGACAGGGTAGTAGGTACGAGCAGTACTTC.

As for this clonotype: A much larger clonotype is one base distant, so this may be a read error. The CDR3 region is CASSPRGPAGETQYF. For the CDR3, the DNA is TGTGCCAGCTCACCAAGGGGACCAGCGGGAGAGACCCAGTACTTC. The chain joins TRBV18 to TRBJ2-1; maybe TRBD2 (6 bases). Near its end, the DNA agrees better with TRBJ2-5, so the J call may be wrong. The CDR3 length is 15 residues. Looked up from germline, CDR1 is KGHSH and CDR2 is LQKENI.

Turning to this clonotype: At one of its ends the junction is not consistent with the germline gene, which may arise from a read error. The chain joins TRBV12-3 or TRBV12-4 to TRBJ2-3, with TRBD2 matching 13 bases. The CDR3 runs 17 residues. The DNA for the CDR3 is TGTGCCAGCAGCTTAGCGGGACTAGCGGGGACCACAGATACGCAGTATTTT. It specifies CASSLAGLAGTTDTQYF.

Comments on this clonotype: One junction end does not reproduce the germline sequence, and a read error may be involved. The chain has TRBV4-3 and TRBJ2-7; D may be TRBD2 (5 bases). Per the germline V gene, CDR1 is LGHNA and CDR2 is YSLEER. The CDR3 extends over 14 amino acids. CDR3 DNA: TGCGCCAGCAGCCAAGATCGAGGGCTCTACGGGCAGTACTTC. As protein: CASSQDRGLYGQYF.

V and J are TRBV4-1 and TRBJ2-7; D perhaps matches TRBD1 (6 bases). The CDR3 covers 17 residues. The germline CDR1 and CDR2 sequences are MGHRA and YSYEKL. V lost 0 bases and J 2 bases, leaving 17 bases between the germline ends. DNA of the CDR3: TGCGCCAGCAGCCAAGAAAGGACAGAGACGACTGCCTACGAGCAGTACTTC. Translating it yields CASSQERTETTAYEQYF.

V gene TRBV4-1 combines with J gene TRBJ2-3; the match to TRBD2 covers 11 bases. Trimming took 3 bases from V and 4 from J; bases not matched to a gene: 6. In germline, CDR1 is MGHRA, CDR2 YSYEKL. This CDR3 comprises 16 residues. The CDR3 DNA reads as TGCGCCAGCAGCCACCTCGGACTAGCGGGCTCAGATACGCAGTATTTT. Its translation is CASSHLGLAGSDTQYF.

The chain carries TRBV10-3 and TRBJ1-5, with 10 bases aligning to TRBD1. This CDR3 contains 15 residues. Germline V CDR1 and CDR2: ENHRY, SYGVKD. J was trimmed by 5 bases and V by 5 bases; bases with no gene match: 6. CDR3 loop: CAISLSDRGDQPQHF. The CDR3 DNA sequence: TGTGCCATCAGTCTCTCGGACAGGGGGGATCAGCCCCAGCATTTT.

About this clonotype: One base away lies a much larger clone, so this may be a sequencing read error. The genes are TRBV13 and TRBJ2-3; D uncertain. With 3 bases removed from V and 0 bases from J, the gap between germline ends came to 4 bases. The CDR3 is made up of 13 amino acids. Germline V gene lookup returns CDR1 PRHDT and CDR2 FYEKMQ (reference sequence). CDR3 bases: TGTGCCAGCAGCTTGAAGAGCACAGATACGCAGTATTTT. Its translation: CASSLKSTDTQYF. Combining the CDR3 with reference TRBV13 and TRBJ2-3 gives the whole variable domain AAGVIQSPRHLIKEKRETATLKCYPIPRHDTVYWYQQGPGQDPQFLISFYEKMQSDKGSIPDRFSAQQFSDYHSELNMSSLELGDSALYFCASSLKSTDTQYFGPGTRLTVL.

The J gene is TRBJ2-5, the V gene TRBV28; 8 nucleotides agree with TRBD1. The CDR3 has 15 amino acids. Germline assignment: CDR1 MDHEN and CDR2 SYDVKM. The V segment lost 2 bases and the J segment 1 base; nucleotides outside the gene matches: 3. CDR3 sequence: CASSLGDRTQETQYF. DNA for the CDR3: TGTGCCAGCAGTTTAGGGGACAGGACCCAAGAGACCCAGTACTTC.

A few counts support this clonotype. The chain combines TRBV27 with TRBJ2-5; 10 bases agree with TRBD1. The CDR3 is 15 residues long. The V gene's germline CDR1 is MNHEY and CDR2 SMNVEV (reference sequence). The J segment lost 5 bases and the V segment lost 4 bases, leaving 7 bases of the junction unmatched. The DNA for the CDR3 is TGTGCCAGCAGTTGGACAGGGGGGAATCTGGAGACCCAGTACTTC. It codes for CASSWTGGNLETQYF.

This chain links TRBV7-9 with TRBJ2-1; 9 bases are shared with TRBD1. The DNA end is more similar to TRBJ2-5, so the J call may be wrong. The CDR3 is 14 residues long. Per germline, CDR1 SEHNR and CDR2 FQNEAQ (reference sequence). The CDR3 coding sequence is TGTGCCAGCAGAAAACAGGGGGCATGGGAGACCCAGTACTTC. This gives the protein CASRKQGAWETQYF.

The chain uses TRBV7-9 and TRBJ2-5; TRBD2 matches at 9 bases. TRBJ2-1 explains the end of the DNA better; the J call may be wrong. Germline loops: CDR1 SEHNR, CDR2 FQNEAQ (reference sequence). CDR3 size: 14 residues. Written as DNA, the CDR3 is TGTGCCAGCAGCCCGACTAGCGGAGACAATGAGCAGTTCTTC. Translating gives CASSPTSGDNEQFF.

The chain recombines TRBV29-1 with TRBJ2-5; TRBD1 aligns across 9 bases. The J call is uncertain, as TRBJ2-7 better fits the DNA end. CDR3 length: 14 amino acids. The germline V gene has CDR1 SQVTM and CDR2 ANQGSEA. CDR3 DNA: TGCAGCGTTGAGAAGGACAGGGGAGTGGGCGAGCAGTACTTC. Amino acid sequence: CSVEKDRGVGEQYF.

The J gene is TRBJ1-4, the V gene TRBV12-3 or TRBV12-4, with TRBD1 identical over 8 bases. This CDR3 is built from 14 residues. V lost 5 bases to trimming and J lost 8 bases; unmatched junction nucleotides: 7. The CDR3 bases are TGTGCCAGCAGTGCCCAGGGGGCGGTGGAAAAACTGTTTTTT. This gives the protein CASSAQGAVEKLFF.